The T cell receptor (beta chain) under discussion was sequenced for a study of blood T cell repertoires in COVID-19. Study information: PBMCs, B-cell-depleted T cells, or T cells provided the cDNA or gDNA that made up the material.

Per the authors' pipeline: From reference gene primer amplification, estimates of nucleated cell counts were derived. Profiled with immunoSEQ multiplex PCR; TCRdb holds only in-frame clones, not every one. V, J and clone size derive from that table, while D and trimming were established from the DNA sequence. The sample has around 150,000 clones, approximately 79% seen once. The V end lost 6 bases, the J end lost 5 bases, and 14 bases lay between the germline ends. The CDR3 spans 14 residues. CDR1 and CDR2 (germline): MDHEN, SYDVKM. This clone was found a few times. This TCR derives from a woman in her 50s who had recovered from COVID-19. This rearrangement joins TRBV28 to TRBJ1-5, with D tentatively TRBD1 (6 bases). Source material: PBMCs or T cells enriched from blood (not recorded which). The CDR3 nucleotides are TGTGCCAGCAGCCCATGGGACAAGTATCAGCCCCAGCATTTT. This encodes CASSPWDKYQPQHF.